This T cell receptor beta chain was captured by sequencing in a study of T cell repertoires in cytomegalovirus infection. Each CDR3 protein gets one entry after TCRdb re-called the reads with MiXCR. The repertoire holds more than 200,000 distinct CDR3 sequences, with approximately 9.1% as singletons. On this clonotype: Its antigen is unidentified.

Regarding the study as a whole: Pooled public TCR beta family frequency picked out CMV carriers with the relevant HLA.

Per germline, CDR1 MGHDK and CDR2 SYGVNS. This CDR3 comprises 15 residues. V was clipped by 1 base and J by 6 bases, with 15 bases between them. The V call is TRBV25-1, the J call TRBJ1-1; no clear D gene. The sequencing sample was made of PBMCs. The receptor's source is a human donor in good health (CMV status not recorded). Some clones in this sample may be carry-over from other donors' samples. The CDR3 is CASSEFKGPVAEAFF. The CDR3 nucleotides read TGTGCCAGCAGTGAATTCAAGGGCCCGGTGGCTGAAGCTTTCTTT.